The 15 T cell receptor beta chains below all came from one sample that was sequenced in a study of beta chain features in type 1 diabetes. For these TCRs, the target antigens are not known. Findings and caveats of the study: Type 1 diabetes patients showed a moderate but significant shortening of TCRB CDR3s in all four CD4+ subsets.

The investigators reverse transcribed all of the isolated RNA, so they sequenced expressed TCRB transcripts. Using immunoSEQ multiplex PCR, the repertoire was profiled, and TCRdb retains in-frame clones only, with some absent. The data show 640,000 or so clones, roughly 13% seen once. Sequencing used naive CD4+ T cells from blood. All receptors come from a man aged 18 to 29 with type 1 diabetes.

V gene TRBV20-1 combines with J gene TRBJ2-7, with 7 positions matching TRBD1. Trimming at V came to 5 bases and at J to 6 bases, leaving 4 bases not matched to a gene. Germline values: CDR1 DFQATT, CDR2 SNEGSKA (reference sequence). The CDR3 is made up of 11 amino acids. CDR3 protein: CSASDRVEQYF. DNA of the CDR3: TGCAGTGCTTCCGACAGGGTCGAGCAGTACTTC.

The gene calls are TRBV15 and TRBJ2-7, with D uncertain. Germline-derived CDR1 and CDR2 are LNHNV and YYDKDF (reference sequence). The CDR3 totals 13 residues. The V end was cut by 3 bases, the J end by 7 bases, with 13 bases between. CDR3 in DNA: TGTGCCACCAGCAGGACGTGGGTTGGAGAGCAGTACTTC. Its translation: CATSRTWVGEQYF.

This clone appeared a few times. The CDR3 loop reads CASSASSRSSYEQYF. In nucleotides, the CDR3 is TGTGCCAGCAGCGCCTCTAGCAGAAGCTCCTACGAGCAGTACTTC. The chain combines TRBV7-9 with TRBJ2-7, with D perhaps matching TRBD2 (5 bases). This CDR3 spans 15 amino acids. From germline, CDR1 is SEHNR and CDR2 FQNEAQ (reference sequence). Trimming shortened V by 5 bases and J by 0 bases, and 14 bases separated the two germline ends. Full variable domain (remainder filled in from reference TRBV7-9 and TRBJ2-7): DTGVSQNPRHKITKRGQNVTFRCDPISEHNRLYWYRQTLGQGPEFLTYFQNEAQLEKSRLLSDRFSAERPKGSFSTLEIQRTEQGDSAMYLCASSASSRSSYEQYFGPGTRLTVT.

This sequence joins TRBV6-5 and TRBJ1-1; D gene unclear. The CDR3 length is 14 residues. Germline assignment: CDR1 MNHEY and CDR2 SVGAGI. V lost 0 bases and J lost 0, with 5 bases in between. The CDR3 DNA reads as TGTGCCAGCAGTTACTCAGTAGTGAACACTGAAGCTTTCTTT. It is translated as CASSYSVVNTEAFF.

The table lists this clone with a few counts. The genes are TRBV19 and TRBJ2-1, with 9 bases matching TRBD2. The CDR3 covers 15 residues. V trimming: 6 bases; J trimming: 9 bases; junction bases outside the gene matches: 12. The germline gives CDR1 LNHDA, CDR2 SQIVND (reference sequence). CDR3 DNA: TGTGCCAGTAGGTCTGTGGCGGGAGGGCCGGGTGAGCAGTTCTTC. Translated: CASRSVAGGPGEQFF.

The sample holds a few counts of this clone. The V and J genes are TRBV14 and TRBJ2-1; 10 positions match TRBD2. The germline CDR1 and CDR2 sequences are SGHDN and FVKESK. V was pared by 6 bases and J by 7 bases, with 9 bases of the junction left unmatched. The length of the CDR3 is 15 residues. CDR3 protein: CASSQVAGGVNEQFF. CDR3 sequence (DNA): TGTGCCAGCAGTCAGGTAGCGGGAGGCGTTAATGAGCAGTTCTTC. The full variable domain, completed using reference TRBV14 and TRBJ2-1, is EAGVTQFPSHSVIEKGQTVTLRCDPISGHDNLYWYRRVMGKEIKFLLHFVKESKQDESGMPNNRFLAERTGGTYSTLKVQPAELEDSGVYFCASSQVAGGVNEQFFGPGTRLTVL.

This clone was observed a few times. The rearrangement uses TRBV29-1 and TRBJ2-3, with TRBD2 matching over 10 bases. CDR3 length: 14 residues. Germline V gene lookup returns CDR1 SQVTM and CDR2 ANQGSEA. Trimming cost V 5 bases and J 1 base; bases outside gene matches: 3. The CDR3 is CSVRLAGGTDTQYF. The CDR3 coding sequence is TGCAGCGTTCGCCTAGCGGGGGGCACAGATACGCAGTATTTT.

The rearrangement uses TRBV6-6 and TRBJ2-7, with TRBD1 matching over 9 bases. This CDR3 has 14 residues. V dropped 7 bases and J dropped 1; count of bases not matched to a gene: 5. The germline V gene encodes CDR1 MNHNY and CDR2 SVGAGI (reference sequence). CDR3 in amino acids: CASNSDRGSYEQYF. The CDR3 region has the DNA TGTGCCAGCAACTCAGACAGGGGGTCCTACGAGCAGTACTTC.

The chain combines TRBV13 with TRBJ1-2, with 11 positions matching TRBD1. Germline CDR1 PRHDT, CDR2 FYEKMQ (reference sequence). The CDR3 totals 16 residues. V dropped 1 base and J dropped 7; count of bases not matched to a gene: 8. The CDR3 coding sequence is TGTGCCAGCAGCTTAGACTTCAGGACAGGGGGCTTTGGCTACACCTTC. Protein: CASSLDFRTGGFGYTF.

A word on this clone: A junction end diverges from the germline sequence, so it may reflect a read error. V is TRBV7-9 and J is TRBJ2-7, with a weak D call TRBD2 (6 bases). The CDR3 consists of 12 residues. CDR1 is SEHNR and CDR2 is FQNEAQ in the germline V gene (reference sequence). CDR3 residues: CASSLNDRDSGF. In DNA, the CDR3 is TGTGCCAGCAGCTTAAACGATAGGGACTCGGGCTTC.

The rearrangement uses TRBV7-6 and TRBJ2-7, with D unresolved. CDR1 and CDR2 (germline): SGHVS, FNYEAQ. CDR3 length: 13 amino acids. Trimming left V 5 bases short and J 8 bases short, with 16 bases between. This CDR3 reads CASSQESAVKQYF. The CDR3 region has the DNA TGTGCCAGCAGCCAGGAATCCGCCGTTAAGCAGTACTTC.

The rearrangement links TRBV29-1 to TRBJ1-4, with 10 bases lining up with TRBD1. The junction had 8 bases not matched to a gene; V was cut back by 5 bases and J by 2 bases. The length of the CDR3 is 16 residues. Looked up from germline, CDR1 is SQVTM and CDR2 is ANQGSEA. CDR3 in DNA: TGCAGCGTTCGCGTGACAGGGGGCAATACTAATGAAAAACTGTTTTTT. It encodes CSVRVTGGNTNEKLFF. The full variable domain, with the rest looked up from reference TRBV29-1 and TRBJ1-4, is SAVISQKPSRDICQRGTSLTIQCQVDSQVTMMFWYRQQPGQSLTLIATANQGSEATYESGFVIDKFPISRPNLTFSTLTVSNMSPEDSSIYLCSVRVTGGNTNEKLFFGSGTQLSVL.

CDR3 bases: TGCGCCAGCAGCCCTGAATCGAGTGGGGGCGGCTATGGCTACACCTTC. Translated, it gives CASSPESSGGGYGYTF. The rearrangement joins TRBV4-3 to TRBJ1-2; D may be TRBD1 (6 bases). The V gene's germline CDR1 is LGHNA and CDR2 YSLEER. V shed 4 bases and J shed 4 bases, with 19 bases lying between them. The CDR3 sequence is 16 residues long.

This clone was counted between two and nine times. Here the CDR3 reads CASSPPNRGRGYGYTF. The CDR3 DNA reads as TGTGCCAGCTCACCGCCTAACAGGGGGCGAGGCTATGGCTACACCTTC. This chain uses TRBV18 with TRBJ1-2; 9 bases map to TRBD1. Germline values: CDR1 KGHSH, CDR2 LQKENI. With 3 bases clipped from V and 4 bases from J, the junction kept 9 bases outside the gene matches. The CDR3 contains 16 residues.

This rearrangement joins TRBV29-1 to TRBJ1-5; 7 bases fit TRBD1. Trimming at V came to 4 bases and at J to 7 bases, leaving 10 bases not matched to a gene. The CDR3 has 14 residues. CDR1 is SQVTM, CDR2 ANQGSEA, per germline. This CDR3 is CSVVAGGSGQPQHF. CDR3 DNA: TGCAGCGTTGTTGCAGGGGGATCGGGACAGCCCCAGCATTTT.